The 24 T cell receptor beta chains below were found in one sample sequenced in a study of T cells after yellow fever vaccination. Each CDR3 protein gets one entry after TCRdb re-called the 5' RACE reads with MiXCR. Found here are nearly 550,000 distinct CDR3 sequences, roughly a fifth of them singletons; the top ten hold approximately 15%. The sequencing used PBMCs, collected 15 days after the yellow fever booster vaccination. These receptor sequences come from a man aged 25-45 years who received the YFV17D yellow fever vaccine.

In this sample, this clonotype turned up a few times. The V and J genes are TRBV29-1 and TRBJ1-4, with D possibly being TRBD1 (5 bases). CDR3 size: 12 residues. CDR1 and CDR2 (germline): SQVTM, ANQGSEA. V lost 7 bases and J 8 bases, leaving 14 bases between the germline ends. This CDR3 reads CSASGGGEKLFF. As DNA, the CDR3 is TGCAGCGCCTCTGGGGGAGGAGAAAAACTGTTTTTT.

The chain links TRBV9 to TRBJ2-1, with 10 bases lining up with TRBD1. The CDR3 spans 15 residues. With V trimmed by 4 bases and J by 7 bases, 8 bases remained unmatched. CDR1 is SGDLS, CDR2 YYNGEE, per germline. The CDR3 coding sequence is TGTGCCAGCAGCCAGGGGGGGACAGGGGTGAATGAGCAGTTCTTC. It is translated as CASSQGGTGVNEQFF.

The V call is TRBV5-1, the J call TRBJ2-7; D gene uncertain. Trimming left V 0 bases short and J 1 base short, with 17 bases between. Germline V gene lookup returns CDR1 SGHRS and CDR2 YFSETQ. The CDR3 covers 17 residues. The CDR3: CASSLVVATPVSYEQYF. The CDR3 coding sequence is TGCGCCAGCAGCTTGGTGGTGGCCACGCCGGTATCCTACGAGCAGTACTTC. Combining the CDR3 with reference TRBV5-1 and TRBJ2-7 gives the whole variable domain KAGVTQTPRYLIKTRGQQVTLSCSPISGHRSVSWYQQTPGQGLQFLFEYFSETQRNKGNFPGRFSGRQFSNSRSEMNVSTLELGDSALYLCASSLVVATPVSYEQYFGPGTRLTVT.

The chain employs TRBV28 and TRBJ2-1; D remains ambiguous. Per the germline V gene, CDR1 is MDHEN and CDR2 is SYDVKM. Trimming took 4 bases from V and 7 from J, leaving 14 bases between them. The CDR3 totals 14 residues. The CDR3 reads CASSSPIVVNEQFF. CDR3 nucleotide sequence: TGTGCCAGCAGTTCCCCGATAGTTGTAAATGAGCAGTTCTTC.

This chain links TRBV7-2 with TRBJ1-1; 7 positions agree with TRBD1. Trimming removed 5 bases from V and 1 base from J; junction bases left unmatched: 10. Germline assignment: CDR1 SGHTA and CDR2 FQGNSA. CDR3 size: 16 residues. CDR3 in DNA: TGTGCCAGCAGCGATCGGACAGGCTCCCGGAACACTGAAGCTTTCTTT. Protein: CASSDRTGSRNTEAFF.

This clonotype has only a few counts. The genes are TRBV5-6 and TRBJ2-6; D remains ambiguous. There are 12 residues in the CDR3. Looked up from germline, CDR1 is SGHDT and CDR2 is YYEEEE. V gave up 9 bases and J gave up 0 bases, with 4 bases separating them. The CDR3 loop reads CATYSGANVLTF. CDR3 DNA sequence: TGTGCCACCTACTCTGGGGCCAACGTCCTGACTTTC.

DNA of the CDR3: TGTGCCAGCAGTCCTCCGGGACAGGGTATACTCACCGGGGAGCTGTTTTTT. It yields the protein CASSPPGQGILTGELFF. The rearrangement uses TRBV12-3 or TRBV12-4 and TRBJ2-2; 9 bases are shared with TRBD1. The V segment lost 5 bases and the J segment 4 bases; nucleotides outside the gene matches: 11. The CDR3 has 17 residues.

This clonotype was detected only a few times. The V gene is TRBV5-1, the J gene TRBJ2-1; no firm D call. Trimming took 1 base from V and 0 from J, leaving 11 bases between them. CDR1 is SGHRS and CDR2 is YFSETQ in the germline V gene. This CDR3 contains 16 residues. The CDR3 loop is CASSLFLSSSYNEQFF. CDR3 nucleotide sequence: TGCGCCAGCAGCTTGTTTCTCTCATCCTCCTACAATGAGCAGTTCTTC.

In its sample, this clonotype was seen a few times. The CDR3 protein is CSARSSGRSYNEQFF. The CDR3 DNA sequence: TGCAGTGCTAGGTCTAGCGGGAGGTCCTACAATGAGCAGTTCTTC. The V and J genes are TRBV20-1 and TRBJ2-1; 11 positions agree with TRBD2. The CDR3 totals 15 residues. Germline V gene data show CDR1 as DFQATT and CDR2 as SNEGSKA (reference sequence). Trimming removed 3 bases from V and 1 base from J; junction bases left unmatched: 2.

This clonotype was observed a handful of times. The chain couples TRBV25-1 to TRBJ2-3; weak D call: TRBD2 (6 bases). Germline CDR1 is MGHDK and CDR2 is SYGVNS. Trimming removed 2 bases at V and 1 base at J, with 16 bases between. CDR3 size: 17 residues. The CDR3 spells CASSETHGAGRTDTQYF. The CDR3, as DNA: TGTGCCAGCAGTGAAACCCATGGGGCGGGGCGCACAGATACGCAGTATTTT.

The rearrangement uses TRBV30 and TRBJ2-7; no firm D call. Germline V CDR1 and CDR2: GTSNPN, SVGIG (reference sequence). The germline V and J ends were trimmed by 2 bases and 4 bases, with 12 bases remaining between them. The CDR3 is 13 residues long. The CDR3 spells CAWSQTPFYEQYF. Written as DNA, the CDR3 is TGTGCCTGGAGTCAGACCCCCTTTTACGAGCAGTACTTC.

This clonotype was seen a few times. The chain employs TRBV5-1 and TRBJ2-3; D possibly uses TRBD1 or TRBD2 (5 bases each). The CDR3 is made up of 15 amino acids. CDR1 and CDR2 (germline): SGHRS, YFSETQ. Trimming removed 1 base from V and 2 bases from J, with 11 bases in between. The CDR3 is CASSLRGEFTDTQYF. The CDR3 DNA reads TGCGCCAGCAGCTTGAGGGGAGAGTTCACAGATACGCAGTATTTT.

The V gene is TRBV25-1, the J gene TRBJ1-6; unclear D gene. The CDR3 consists of 14 residues. From germline, CDR1 is MGHDK and CDR2 SYGVNS. Trimming stripped 3 bases from V and 6 bases from J, with 9 bases between. CDR3 in amino acids: CASSDNRPNSPLHF. The CDR3 DNA is TGTGCCAGCAGTGACAACCGGCCTAATTCACCCCTCCACTTT.

Only a few counts were recorded for this clonotype. This sequence joins TRBV20-1 and TRBJ2-7, with D uncertain. V was pared by 3 bases and J by 4 bases, with 7 bases between. CDR1 and CDR2 from the germline V gene are DFQATT and SNEGSKA (reference sequence). CDR3 size: 11 residues. The CDR3: CSASLGYEQYF. CDR3 bases: TGCAGTGCTAGTCTAGGGTACGAGCAGTACTTC.

This clonotype has just a few counts. The gene calls are TRBV29-1 and TRBJ2-2; weak D call: TRBD2 (5 bases). Germline loops: CDR1 SQVTM, CDR2 ANQGSEA. There are 14 residues in the CDR3. Between the trimmed V and J ends, which lost 5 bases and 2 bases, there was a span of 12 bases. CDR3: CSVSRDSNTGELFF. As DNA, the CDR3 is TGCAGCGTTTCCCGGGATTCTAACACCGGGGAGCTGTTTTTT.

V usage is TRBV28 and J usage is TRBJ2-7; D gene uncertain. Germline CDR1 and CDR2: MDHEN and SYDVKM. Deletions cut 5 bases from V and 5 bases from J, with 10 bases between. CDR3 length equals 12 residues. The CDR3 spells CASSLSVDEQYF. CDR3 sequence (DNA): TGTGCCAGCAGTCTATCCGTGGACGAGCAGTACTTC. Based on the CDR3 plus reference TRBV28 and TRBJ2-7, the full variable domain is DVKVTQSSRYLVKRTGEKVFLECVQDMDHENMFWYRQDPGLGLRLIYFSYDVKMKEKGDIPEGYSVSREKKERFSLILESASTNQTSMYLCASSLSVDEQYFGPGTRLTVT.

This chain uses TRBV6-1 with TRBJ2-7, with 8 bases matching TRBD2. The CDR3 extends over 15 amino acids. The J segment lost 3 bases and the V segment lost 5 bases, leaving 9 bases of the junction unmatched. The germline V gene has CDR1 MNHNS and CDR2 SASEGT. DNA for the CDR3: TGTGCCAGCAGTCTCAGCGGGGGCGTGGGCTACGAGCAGTACTTC. It translates to CASSLSGGVGYEQYF.

The J gene is TRBJ2-1, the V gene TRBV11-3; D not resolved. The CDR3 loop spans 13 amino acids. Deletions cut 1 base from V and 6 bases from J, with 7 bases between. From germline, CDR1 is SGHNT and CDR2 YENEEA. As DNA, the CDR3 is TGTGCCAGCAGCTTAGGGGCGACCAATGAGCAGTTCTTC. Protein sequence: CASSLGATNEQFF.

This clonotype turned up a few times. V gene TRBV28 combines with J gene TRBJ2-2; 14 positions agree with TRBD2. Trimming took 7 bases from V and 6 from J; bases not matched to a gene: 16. This CDR3 has 19 amino acids. CDR1 and CDR2 from the germline V gene are MDHEN and SYDVKM. For the CDR3, the DNA is TGTGCCAGCACCCTATCCGGACTAGCGGGAGGTATTCTCTCCGGGGAGCTGTTTTTT. Translating gives CASTLSGLAGGILSGELFF.

This clonotype was observed a handful of times. V is TRBV6-2 or TRBV6-3 and J is TRBJ1-1; 9 bases are a match to TRBD1. CDR3 length: 14 amino acids. The V gene's germline CDR1 is MNHEY and CDR2 SVGEGT. After removal of 5 bases from V and 8 bases from J, the junction contained 9 bases not matched to a gene. CDR3 protein: CASSHGGQGREAFF. The CDR3 nucleotides read TGTGCCAGCAGTCACGGGGGACAGGGAAGGGAAGCTTTCTTT.

This clonotype has a handful of counts. The chain uses TRBV20-1 and TRBJ2-7; D ambiguous. Trimming removed 1 base at V and 2 bases at J, with 9 bases between. Germline V gene sequence: CDR1 DFQATT, CDR2 SNEGSKA (reference sequence). The CDR3 spans 13 residues. The CDR3 sequence: CSARGSVTYEQYF. DNA of the CDR3: TGCAGTGCTAGAGGTTCGGTGACCTACGAGCAGTACTTC.

This clonotype was detected a few times. The rearrangement links TRBV25-1 to TRBJ2-7; TRBD1 matches 10 bases. V shed 4 bases and J 2 bases; nucleotides not matched to a gene: 2. CDR1 and CDR2 from the germline V gene are MGHDK and SYGVNS. This CDR3 spans 14 amino acids. CDR3 in amino acids: CASSGTGGPYEQYF. CDR3 coding DNA: TGTGCCAGCAGTGGGACAGGGGGTCCCTACGAGCAGTACTTC.

The chain links TRBV11-2 to TRBJ2-5; TRBD2 aligns across 12 bases. CDR1 is SGHAT and CDR2 is FQNNGV in the germline V gene. The V gene end was trimmed by 7 bases and the J gene end by 5 bases; junction bases not matched to a gene: 17. This CDR3 is 18 amino acids long. The chain's CDR3 is CASNHPFRTSGNWETQYF. The CDR3 DNA sequence: TGTGCCAGCAATCATCCTTTCCGGACTAGCGGGAATTGGGAGACCCAGTACTTC. Using reference TRBV11-2 and TRBJ2-5 for the parts outside the CDR3, the full variable domain is EAGVAQSPRYKIIEKRQSVAFWCNPISGHATLYWYQQILGQGPKLLIQFQNNGVVDDSQLPKDRFSAERLKGVDSTLKIQPAKLEDSAVYLCASNHPFRTSGNWETQYFGPGTRLLVL.

This chain connects TRBV7-9 to TRBJ2-1, with a tentative D call TRBD2 (6 bases). Per the germline V gene, CDR1 is SEHNR and CDR2 is FQNEAQ (reference sequence). Trimming stripped 5 bases from V and 0 bases from J, with 14 bases between. The CDR3 runs 16 residues. The CDR3 DNA reads TGTGCCAGCAGCCGCGGGACTTACAACTCCTACAATGAGCAGTTCTTC. Translation: CASSRGTYNSYNEQFF.